Described below is a single TCR beta chain sequence and its context. Libraries were prepared by immunoSEQ multiplex PCR; TCRdb keeps only in-frame clonotypes and omits some of them. The data hold approximately 190,000 clones, with approximately 90% observed a single time. The V gene's germline CDR1 is ENHRY and CDR2 SYGVKD. V dropped 11 bases and J dropped 2; count of bases not matched to a gene: 5. This CDR3 has 13 residues. The entry originates in a study of blood T cell repertoires in COVID-19. In the study overall: Whether acute or convalescent, the COVID-19 samples came from the United States, Italy and Spain.

Across under 25 US areas, participants ranged in age from 18 to 89 years. Membership in each cohort depended on participant-reported clinical history. What was sequenced was PBMCs or T cells enriched from blood (not recorded which). The receptor's source is a woman aged 40 to 50 in a cohort exposed to, infected with or recovered from COVID-19 (not recorded which). V usage is TRBV10-3 and J usage is TRBJ2-7; TRBD2 aligns across 11 bases. In nucleotides, the CDR3 is TGTGCCGCATGTAGCGGGGGGGCCTACGAGCAGTACTTC. The encoded protein is CAACSGGAYEQYF.